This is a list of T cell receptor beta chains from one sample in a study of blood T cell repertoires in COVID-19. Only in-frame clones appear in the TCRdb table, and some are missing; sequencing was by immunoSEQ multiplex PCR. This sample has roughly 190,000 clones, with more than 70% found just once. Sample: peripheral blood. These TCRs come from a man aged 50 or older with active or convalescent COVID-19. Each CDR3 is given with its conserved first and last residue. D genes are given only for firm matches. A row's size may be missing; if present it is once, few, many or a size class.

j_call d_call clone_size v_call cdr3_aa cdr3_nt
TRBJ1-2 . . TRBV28 CASSFSGTNYGYTF TGTGCCAGCAGTTTTTCCGGGACAAACTATGGCTACACCTTC
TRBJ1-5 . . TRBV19 CASSGGPNQPQHF TGTGCCTCCAGCGGAGGTCCGAATCAGCCCCAGCATTTT
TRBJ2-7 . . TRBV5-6 CASSLAYREYEQYF TGTGCCAGCAGCTTGGCTTACAGGGAGTACGAGCAGTACTTC
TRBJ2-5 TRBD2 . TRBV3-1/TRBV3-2 CASSLGLAAFGETQYF TGTGCCAGCAGCCTGGGACTAGCGGCTTTCGGGGAGACCCAGTACTTC
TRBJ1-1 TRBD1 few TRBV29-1 CSVVGPGGNTEAFF TGCAGCGTTGTGGGTCCAGGGGGTAACACTGAAGCTTTCTTT
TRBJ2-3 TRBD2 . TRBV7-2 CASSLIGGSSGFTDTQYF TGTGCCAGCAGCTTAATCGGCGGCAGTAGCGGGTTCACAGATACGCAGTATTTT
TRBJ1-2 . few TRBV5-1 CASSLGGLNYGYTF TGCGCCAGCAGCTTGGGAGGCCTTAACTATGGCTACACCTTC
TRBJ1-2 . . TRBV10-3 CAITDSLGRGYTF TGTGCCATCACGGACAGCTTAGGTCGGGGCTACACCTTC
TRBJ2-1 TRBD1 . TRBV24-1 CATSVRDQGEEQFF TGTGCCACCAGTGTACGGGACCAGGGGGAAGAGCAGTTCTTC
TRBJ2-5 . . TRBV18 CASSPRRSETQYF TGTGCCAGCTCACCACGGAGGTCAGAGACCCAGTACTTC
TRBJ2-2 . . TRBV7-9 CASSLGGANTGELFF TGTGCCAGCAGCTTGGGGGGAGCGAACACCGGGGAGCTGTTTTTT
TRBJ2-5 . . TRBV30 CAWSVNRITETQYF TGTGCCTGGAGTGTAAACAGAATTACCGAGACCCAGTACTTC
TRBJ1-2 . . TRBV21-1 CASSGRGVGPRSNHGYTF TGTGCCAGCAGCGGCCGAGGCGTGGGTCCTCGCAGTAACCATGGCTACACCTTC
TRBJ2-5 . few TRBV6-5 CASSYSGGQETQYF TGTGCCAGCAGTTACTCTGGCGGCCAAGAGACCCAGTACTTC
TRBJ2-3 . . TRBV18 CASSPLGGPTDTQYF TGTGCCAGCTCACCATTGGGCGGGCCCACAGATACGCAGTATTTT
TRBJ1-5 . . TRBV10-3 CAISELAGVGNQPQHF TGTGCCATCAGTGAGTTGGCGGGGGTAGGCAATCAGCCCCAGCATTTT